This TCR beta chain was identified in a study of beta chain features in type 1 diabetes. Study-level findings and limits: The cDNA sequencing approach could over-represent high-TCR-expressing cells. Moderate yet significant TCRB CDR3 shortening was seen in Type 1 diabetes patients in all four CD4+ subsets.

On this clone itself: Its antigen is unidentified.

Every isolated RNA sample was fully reverse transcribed, so sequencing captured expressed TCRB transcripts. The data were produced by immunoSEQ multiplex PCR, yet TCRdb's version contains in-frame clones alone and is incomplete. The sample contains around 250,000 clones, about 15% of which appear only once. Germline CDR1 is MNHNS and CDR2 is SASEGT. The J segment lost 3 bases and the V segment lost 3 bases, leaving 7 bases of the junction unmatched. There are 16 residues in the CDR3. Central memory, naive, regulatory and stem cell-like memory CD4+ cells were sorted by CD45RO/CCR7/CD25/CD127/CD95/CD27.

The sequence derives from a man younger than 40 with type 1 diabetes. Material for sequencing was naive CD4+ T cells from blood. This rearrangement joins TRBV6-1 to TRBJ1-5; TRBD1 matches 8 bases. CDR3 protein: CASSDPTGADNQPQHF. In DNA, the CDR3 is TGTGCCAGCAGTGACCCGACAGGGGCGGACAATCAGCCCCAGCATTTT.